The TCR beta chain under discussion was sequenced for a study of blood T cell repertoires in COVID-19. Generated by immunoSEQ multiplex PCR, the TCRdb table keeps only in-frame clones and is missing some. The sample lists hundreds of thousands of clones; 82% were seen once. The germline gives CDR1 MNHEY, CDR2 SVGAGI. The trim removed 4 bases at V and 2 bases at J, leaving 6 bases unmatched. This CDR3 has 15 amino acids. The sample was peripheral blood. The sequence came from an elderly woman with acute or convalescent COVID-19. The chain recombines TRBV6-5 with TRBJ1-2; the match to TRBD1 covers 8 bases. In nucleotides, the CDR3 is TGTGCCAGCAGTTTAACAGGGGGTTGGAACTATGGCTACACCTTC. Protein: CASSLTGGWNYGYTF.